The rows below give T cell receptor beta chains drawn from one sample of a study of tumor and adjacent non-tumor tissue in lung cancer. TCRdb reanalysed the multiplex PCR reads using MiXCR and keeps one entry per CDR3 protein. In the table there are some 84,000 distinct CDR3 sequences, roughly two thirds of which are singletons. What was sequenced was lung tumor tissue. The source is a man aged 65 to 85 with non-small cell lung cancer. Each CDR3 is given with its conserved first and last residue.

V gene	J gene	CDR3 protein
TRBV28	TRBJ1-1	CASIPWVGRITEAFF
TRBV5-1	TRBJ1-4	CASTRAGAGEKLFF
TRBV19	TRBJ2-7	CASSRGPAESYEQYF
TRBV20-1	TRBJ2-2	CSASKGLYTWELFF
TRBV11-2	TRBJ2-7	CAISPACEQYF
TRBV5-5	TRBJ1-2	CASATGGPNYGYTF
TRBV12-3/TRBV12-4	TRBJ1-1	CASTQGQRNTEAFF
TRBV6-1	TRBJ2-1	CASSEGLAAHNNDQFF
TRBV11-3	TRBJ2-5	CASSLQGPQETKYF
TRBV6-2/TRBV6-3	TRBJ2-7	CASSLRGTSGRSGTRYEQYF
TRBV5-1	TRBJ2-1	CASKKDSGSSEQFF
TRBV6-1	TRBJ2-7	CASSPRQDGYDQYF
TRBV6-1	TRBJ2-7	CASRGTATYEQYF
TRBV20-1	TRBJ1-6	CSARVLTDSYNSPLHF
TRBV5-6	TRBJ2-7	CASSRVARWEHYF
TRBV12-3/TRBV12-4	TRBJ2-1	CASSEAGWTYNEQFF
TRBV5-4	TRBJ2-7	CASELPGIHEQYF
TRBV10-3	TRBJ2-3	CTISEVNSGSVTDTQYF
TRBV28	TRBJ1-2	CASSLRGMGDYGHSF
TRBV11-2	TRBJ2-5	CASNLGLAGHETQYF
TRBV5-6	TRBJ2-7	CASSLKGFAYEQYF
TRBV4-2	TRBJ2-5	CASSLRTGGETQYF
TRBV11-2	TRBJ2-2	CASGPNIISNTGQLFF
TRBV12-3/TRBV12-4	TRBJ2-1	CASSFGGRDNEQFF
TRBV28	TRBJ1-5	CASSPIARGRCSNQPQHF
TRBV7-2	TRBJ2-5	CASSFEGLMAQYF
TRBV20-1	TRBJ2-1	CSVRDRKRENNEQFF
TRBV11-2	TRBJ2-1	CASSLERLINVQFF
TRBV29-1	TRBJ2-7	CSVGGAAFSYEQHF
TRBV6-1	TRBJ2-7	CASMPRQGAYEQYF
TRBV20-1	TRBJ2-7	CSARTGFYEQYF
TRBV20-1	TRBJ2-3	CSESGVGAGDTQYF
TRBV11-2	TRBJ2-7	CGISPGGTSGSPYEQYF
TRBV6-6	TRBJ2-2	CASSYPPNGVKGTGELFF
TRBV10-3	TRBJ2-7	CTISSTLGGTCEQYF
TRBV6-5	TRBJ2-1	CASSLSAREQFF
TRBV5-6	TRBJ2-7	CASSLHAEQYF
TRBV11-2	TRBJ2-2	CASILKGTGELFF
TRBV12-3/TRBV12-4	TRBJ1-1	CASSFSSNTEAFF
TRBV20-1	TRBJ2-5	CSAVTGGEETQYF
TRBV5-8	TRBJ1-2	CASSLERSGYTF
TRBV5-4	TRBJ2-5	CASSLDRDETQYF
TRBV5-1	TRBJ2-5	CASSFGAQETQYF
TRBV24-1	TRBJ2-3	CATSTRTSTDTQYF
TRBV28	TRBJ1-1	CASSWYSVDTEAFF
TRBV11-1	TRBJ2-1	CASSSLGQPNNEQFF
TRBV13	TRBJ2-5	CASSSAWGEETQYF
TRBV11-2	TRBJ1-3	CVTSPLRQGAGNTIYF